A single sample gave rise to the 5 T cell receptor beta chains below, sequenced in a study of blood T cells in healthy people across ages. It was with a sample-barcoded 5' primer and a J-beta primer mix that a second PCR of roughly 6 to 12 cycles was run. TCRdb independently ran MiXCR on the 5' RACE reads; one entry per CDR3 protein. This sample yields 650,000 to 1,000,000 distinct CDR3 sequences, of which 30% to 45% are seen a single time; about an eighth belongs to the top ten. Sequencing was carried out using blood. These TCRs come from a young man in good health.

A note on this clonotype: Germline is not matched at one junction end, which may reflect a read error. The rearrangement uses TRBV9 and TRBJ2-7, with 13 positions matching TRBD2. The length of the CDR3 is 16 residues. Germline loops: CDR1 SGDLS, CDR2 YYNGEE. CDR3 bases: TGTGCCAGCAGCGTCCGACTAGCGGGGGGATACAATGAGCGGTACTTC. As protein: CASSVRLAGGYNERYF.

This sequence joins TRBV9 and TRBJ1-6, with D uncertain. The CDR3 length is 13 residues. Deletions cut 4 bases from V and 7 bases from J, with 9 bases between. Germline loops: CDR1 SGDLS, CDR2 YYNGEE. For the CDR3, the DNA is TGTGCCAGCAGCCCACTGGAGAATTCACCCCTCCACTTT. It specifies CASSPLENSPLHF.

On this clonotype: A read error is possible here, since a much larger clone lies one base away. The genes are TRBV12-3 or TRBV12-4 and TRBJ1-2; D remains ambiguous. CDR3 length: 14 amino acids. In nucleotides, the CDR3 is TGTGCCAGCAGTTTCGCAGCAAATAACTATGGCTGCACCTTC. Its protein product is CASSFAANNYGCTF.

This clonotype was recorded a few times. This chain connects TRBV6-5 to TRBJ2-6; D is unclear. The CDR3 totals 19 residues. The germline V gene encodes CDR1 MNHEY and CDR2 SVGAGI. V was shortened by 0 bases and J by 0 bases, with 15 bases between the two germline ends. In nucleotides, the CDR3 is TGTGCCAGCAGTTACTCGCCTCCCAGAGCCGCCTCTGGGGCCAACGTCCTGACTTTC. Its translation: CASSYSPPRAASGANVLTF.

This clonotype turned up a few times. V and J are TRBV7-8 and TRBJ2-1; TRBD2 agrees at 8 bases. Looked up from germline, CDR1 is SGHVS and CDR2 is FQNEAQ. The CDR3 runs to 17 residues. The J segment lost 1 base and the V segment lost 4 bases, leaving 9 bases of the junction unmatched. CDR3: CASSSRAASGSYNEQFF. The CDR3, as DNA: TGTGCCAGCAGCTCGAGGGCCGCTAGCGGGTCCTACAATGAGCAGTTCTTC.